The 15 T cell receptor beta chains reported below all come from one sample, sequenced in a study of blood T cell repertoires in COVID-19. Sequenced by immunoSEQ multiplex PCR; TCRdb stores in-frame clones only, minus some. The sample yields 100,000 to 130,000 clones, 85% to 95% seen once. What was sequenced was peripheral blood. The receptor set was obtained from a young woman with acute or convalescent COVID-19.

The count of this clone is one. This chain uses TRBV5-4 with TRBJ1-4; 8 positions agree with TRBD1. The CDR3 is 16 residues long. Germline V CDR1 and CDR2: SGHNT, YYREEE (reference sequence). V shed 4 bases, J shed 1 base, and the junction held 6 bases outside the gene matches. In nucleotides, the CDR3 is TGTGCCAGCAGCCCAAAACAGGGGGGAACTAATGAAAAACTGTTTTTT. Amino acids: CASSPKQGGTNEKLFF. Complete variable domain (other parts from reference TRBV5-4 and TRBJ1-4): ETGVTQSPTHLIKTRGQQVTLRCSSQSGHNTVSWYQQALGQGPQFIFQYYREEENGRGNFPPRFSGLQFPNYSSELNVNALELDDSALYLCASSPKQGGTNEKLFFGSGTQLSVL.

This sequence joins TRBV6-5 and TRBJ2-7; TRBD1 agrees at 7 bases. The CDR3 extends over 14 amino acids. Trimming removed 0 bases from V and 2 bases from J; junction bases left unmatched: 1. Germline CDR1 and CDR2: MNHEY and SVGAGI. The DNA for the CDR3 is TGTGCCAGCAGTTACTCGGGGACAGCCTACGAGCAGTACTTC. Encoded protein: CASSYSGTAYEQYF.

The V call is TRBV6-2 or TRBV6-3, the J call TRBJ2-5, with TRBD2 identical over 8 bases. V trimming: 4 bases; J trimming: 5 bases; junction bases outside the gene matches: 6. Looked up from germline, CDR1 is MNHEY and CDR2 is SVGEGT. The CDR3 extends over 14 amino acids. The CDR3 nucleotides are TGTGCCAGCAGTTCCCGGGGCGGGAGGGAGACCCAGTACTTC. Residues: CASSSRGGRETQYF.

This clone was counted once. The J gene is TRBJ1-2, the V gene TRBV24-1; D remains ambiguous. Per the germline V gene, CDR1 is KGHDR and CDR2 is SFDVKD. V was pared by 2 bases and J by 6 bases, with 18 bases between. This CDR3 has 16 amino acids. The CDR3 reads CATSDSRRPIVDGYTF. In DNA form, the CDR3 reads TGTGCCACCAGTGATTCGCGCCGCCCAATCGTGGATGGCTACACCTTC.

The CDR3 DNA sequence: TGTGCCAGCTCACCCTCGGGCCGGGAATATGGCTACACCTTC. Protein: CASSPSGREYGYTF. This chain links TRBV18 with TRBJ1-2, with D uncertain. CDR1 KGHSH and CDR2 LQKENI come from the germline V gene. This CDR3 region has 14 residues. V lost 3 bases, J lost 5 bases, and 13 bases lay in between.

The J gene is TRBJ2-3, the V gene TRBV24-1, with 7 bases lining up with TRBD1. Germline trimming cut 3 bases from V and 0 bases from J; bases unmatched to any gene: 2. There are 15 residues in the CDR3. Germline V gene data show CDR1 as KGHDR and CDR2 as SFDVKD. The DNA of the CDR3 is TGTGCCACCAGTGATCTGACAGGGAGCACAGATACGCAGTATTTT. Encoded protein: CATSDLTGSTDTQYF.

This clone was detected a few times. This chain connects TRBV4-1 to TRBJ2-1, with 9 positions matching TRBD1. The junction had 6 bases not matched to a gene; V was cut back by 4 bases and J by 8 bases. Germline V gene lookup returns CDR1 MGHRA and CDR2 YSYEKL. The CDR3 is made up of 14 amino acids. CDR3: CASSPRDRVDEQFF. CDR3 nucleotide sequence: TGCGCCAGCAGCCCCCGGGACAGGGTAGATGAGCAGTTCTTC.

This clone was recorded a few times. V gene TRBV7-8 combines with J gene TRBJ2-5, with D unclear. In germline, CDR1 is SGHVS, CDR2 FQNEAQ. Trimming took off 2 bases at V and 0 bases at J, with 4 bases between the two ends. CDR3 length: 13 amino acids. The CDR3 loop reads CASSLQYQETQYF. The CDR3 region has the DNA TGTGCCAGCAGCTTACAGTACCAAGAGACCCAGTACTTC.

This rearrangement joins TRBV5-6 to TRBJ2-1, with D maybe TRBD1 (6 bases). V gave up 1 base and J gave up 7 bases, with 15 bases separating them. CDR3 length: 15 residues. Germline loops: CDR1 SGHDT, CDR2 YYEEEE. For the CDR3, the DNA is TGTGCCAGCAGCTTGAGTGGGGGCGCGATGAATGAGCAGTTCTTC. Translation gives CASSLSGGAMNEQFF. The full variable domain, in which reference TRBV5-6 and TRBJ2-1 provide the parts outside the CDR3, is DAGVTQSPTHLIKTRGQQVTLRCSPKSGHDTVSWYQQALGQGPQFIFQYYEEEERQRGNFPDRFSGHQFPNYSSELNVNALLLGDSALYLCASSLSGGAMNEQFFGPGTRLTVL.

The chain recombines TRBV5-6 with TRBJ2-1; no firm D call. The CDR3 covers 14 residues. V lost 2 bases and J lost 6, with 12 bases in between. The germline V gene encodes CDR1 SGHDT and CDR2 YYEEEE. CDR3 bases: TGTGCCAGCAGCTTATTACTTGCTCTCAATGAGCAGTTCTTC. This sequence encodes CASSLLLALNEQFF.

The chain uses TRBV15 and TRBJ2-1; 7 bases map to TRBD1. Looked up from germline, CDR1 is LNHNV and CDR2 is YYDKDF (reference sequence). The CDR3 covers 16 residues. V lost 0 bases and J lost 2; bases outside the gene matches: 4. This CDR3 is CATSRDRDRTYNEQFF. The CDR3 DNA follows: TGTGCCACCAGCAGAGATCGGGACAGAACCTACAATGAGCAGTTCTTC.

This clone turned up a few times. Germline is not matched at one junction end, which may reflect a read error. The rearrangement uses TRBV10-3 and TRBJ2-1; D is possibly TRBD2 (6 bases). This CDR3 comprises 14 residues. Germline-derived CDR1 and CDR2 are ENHRY and SYGVKD. The CDR3 nucleotides read TGTGCCTCGTCACGACGGGACTCCGACAATGAGCAGTTCTTC. It specifies CASSRRDSDNEQFF.

This sequence joins TRBV3-1 (or the pseudogene TRBV3-2) and TRBJ2-2, with 7 positions matching TRBD2. This CDR3 has 16 residues. Trimming removed 2 bases from V and 6 bases from J; junction bases left unmatched: 9. Germline values: CDR1 LGHDT, CDR2 YNNKEL (reference sequence). In DNA, the CDR3 is TGTGCCAGCAGCCAAAATCTTGTCAGCGGGGCCGGGGAGCTGTTTTTT. Translation: CASSQNLVSGAGELFF.

This chain uses TRBV28 with TRBJ2-1; the D gene is possibly TRBD2 (5 bases). This CDR3 region has 15 residues. Between the trimmed V and J ends, which lost 5 bases and 2 bases, there was a span of 13 bases. The germline CDR1 and CDR2 sequences are MDHEN and SYDVKM. Here the CDR3 reads CASSPPRAAYNEQFF. The CDR3 DNA reads as TGTGCCAGCAGTCCCCCGAGGGCCGCCTACAATGAGCAGTTCTTC.

This rearrangement joins TRBV19 to TRBJ1-1; TRBD1 matches 10 bases. The CDR3 is made up of 18 amino acids. Germline V gene data show CDR1 as LNHDA and CDR2 as SQIVND (reference sequence). Germline trimming cut 6 bases from V and 0 bases from J; bases unmatched to any gene: 13. In DNA form, the CDR3 reads TGTGCCAGTAGCACATCCCGGGGGACAGGGGCCGTGAACACTGAAGCTTTCTTT. Translated, it gives CASSTSRGTGAVNTEAFF.